This TCR beta chain emerged from a study of T-cell reconstitution after alpha-beta-depleted transplantation in children. The library targeted TCRbeta and was prepared with unique molecular identifiers. MiXCR was run by TCRdb on the PCR reads, yielding one entry per CDR3 protein. This table has 500,000 to 750,000 distinct CDR3 sequences, over 25% appearing once. This CDR3 spans 14 amino acids. The junction had 6 bases not matched to a gene; V was cut back by 6 bases and J by 4 bases. Per germline, CDR1 LNHDA and CDR2 SQIVND (reference sequence). The starting material was PBMCs, obtained before TCRalphabeta/CD19-depleted stem cell transplant. The receptor's source is a boy under three years old with Wiskott-Aldrich syndrome, due to receive a stem cell transplant. The J gene is TRBJ2-5, the V gene TRBV19; 9 bases map to TRBD1. The CDR3 nucleotides are TGTGCCAGTAGCCCCCTGGACAGGGGAGAGACCCAGTACTTC. It yields the protein CASSPLDRGETQYF.